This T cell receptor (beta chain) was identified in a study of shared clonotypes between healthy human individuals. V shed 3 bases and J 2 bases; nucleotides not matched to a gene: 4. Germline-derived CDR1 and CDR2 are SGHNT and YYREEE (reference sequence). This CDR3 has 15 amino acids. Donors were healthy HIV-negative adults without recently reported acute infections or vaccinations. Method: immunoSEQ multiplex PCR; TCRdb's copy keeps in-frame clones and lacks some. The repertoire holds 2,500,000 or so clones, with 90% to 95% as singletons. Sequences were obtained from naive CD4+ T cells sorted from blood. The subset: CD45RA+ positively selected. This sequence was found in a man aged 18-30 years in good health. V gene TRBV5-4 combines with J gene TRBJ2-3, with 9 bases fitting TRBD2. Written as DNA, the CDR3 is TGTGCCAGCAGCTCTAGCGGGAAACCCACAGATACGCAGTATTTT. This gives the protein CASSSSGKPTDTQYF.